The sequence of this T cell receptor beta chain was determined in a study of blood T cells in healthy people across ages. Study observations and caveats: Correlation between TCR beta diversity and naive T cell percentage was strong.

Primers used in a second PCR of roughly 6 to 11 cycles were a sample-barcoded 5' primer and a J-beta primer mix. Each of the samples gave a minimum of 2.5 million paired-end reads that contained CDR3. One entry per CDR3 protein, called by TCRdb with MiXCR from the 5' RACE reads. Of approximately 830,000 distinct CDR3 sequences in the sample, approximately 65% are singletons; the top ten hold 25% to 35%. V lost 3 bases, J lost 1 base, and 3 bases stayed unmatched. The CDR3 loop spans 14 amino acids. Germline V lookup: CDR1 DFQATT, CDR2 SNEGSKA (reference sequence). Comments on this clonotype: Its matching antigen is unknown.

The receptor was derived from a man aged 25-40 years in good health. Sequencing was performed on blood. The gene calls are TRBV20-1 and TRBJ2-3; 8 nucleotides align to TRBD2. CDR3 sequence reads: CSASGGAGTDTQYF. The CDR3 DNA reads TGCAGTGCTAGCGGGGGGGCCGGCACAGATACGCAGTATTTT.